This T cell receptor (beta chain) was sequenced for a study of CD8+CD57+ T cells in acquired aplastic anemia. The authors sequenced patients whose flow cytometry had shown CD8+CD57+ cell expansion. Every patient had severe acquired aplastic anemia. The template used for profiling TCR beta VDJ and CDR3 was genomic DNA. TCRdb re-derived calls from the reads in MiXCR, one entry per CDR3 protein. The sample holds roughly 500,000 distinct CDR3 sequences, around 33% seen once. Germline CDR1 is MNHEY and CDR2 is SMNVEV (reference sequence). The V end was cut by 4 bases, the J end by 3 bases, with 22 bases between. This CDR3 region has 18 residues. General study points: Patient and control CD8+ Simpson's diversity was not significantly different.

This clonotype was counted between two and nine times. Its antigen is unknown. The receptor's source is a human donor with aplastic anemia. Sequenced: sorted CD4+, CD8+, or CD8+CD57+ T cells (not recorded which) from PBMCs. The chain carries TRBV27 and TRBJ1-3; D is unresolved. The CDR3 DNA is TGTGCCAGCAGTTCACTTAGGTCCGGACCCCACAGTGGAAACACCATATATTTT. It is translated as CASSSLRSGPHSGNTIYF.